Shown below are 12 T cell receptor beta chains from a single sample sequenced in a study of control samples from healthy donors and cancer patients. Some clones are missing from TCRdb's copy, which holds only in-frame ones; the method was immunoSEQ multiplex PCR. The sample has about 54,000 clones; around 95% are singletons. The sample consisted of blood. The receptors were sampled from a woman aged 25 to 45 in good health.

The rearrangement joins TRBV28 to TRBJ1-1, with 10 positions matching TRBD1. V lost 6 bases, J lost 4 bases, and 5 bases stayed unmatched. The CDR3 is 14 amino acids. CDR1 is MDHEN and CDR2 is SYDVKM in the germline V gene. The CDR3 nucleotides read TGTGCCAGCAGACCAAGGACAGGGGGCACTGAAGCTTTCTTT. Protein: CASRPRTGGTEAFF.

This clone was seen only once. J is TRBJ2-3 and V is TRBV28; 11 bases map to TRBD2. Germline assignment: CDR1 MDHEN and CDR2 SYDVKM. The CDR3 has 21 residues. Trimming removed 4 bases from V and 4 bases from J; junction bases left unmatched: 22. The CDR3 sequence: CASSSSSGTQVAGGRADTQYF. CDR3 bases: TGTGCCAGCAGTTCCTCCTCCGGGACCCAAGTAGCGGGAGGGAGGGCAGATACGCAGTATTTT. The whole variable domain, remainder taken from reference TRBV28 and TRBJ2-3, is DVKVTQSSRYLVKRTGEKVFLECVQDMDHENMFWYRQDPGLGLRLIYFSYDVKMKEKGDIPEGYSVSREKKERFSLILESASTNQTSMYLCASSSSSGTQVAGGRADTQYFGPGTRLTVL.

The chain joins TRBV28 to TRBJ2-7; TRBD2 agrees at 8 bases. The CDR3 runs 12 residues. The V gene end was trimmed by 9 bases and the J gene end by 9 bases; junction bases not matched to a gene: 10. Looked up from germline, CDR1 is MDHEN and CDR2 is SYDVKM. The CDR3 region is CASWAGGEVQYF. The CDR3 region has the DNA TGTGCCAGTTGGGCGGGGGGCGAAGTGCAGTACTTC.

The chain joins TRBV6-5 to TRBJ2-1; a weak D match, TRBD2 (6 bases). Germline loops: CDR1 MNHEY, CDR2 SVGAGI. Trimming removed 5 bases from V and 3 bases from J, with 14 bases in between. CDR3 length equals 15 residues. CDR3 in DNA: TGTGCCAGCAGTCGGGGGTACGGGAACTACAATGAGCAGTTCTTC. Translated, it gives CASSRGYGNYNEQFF.

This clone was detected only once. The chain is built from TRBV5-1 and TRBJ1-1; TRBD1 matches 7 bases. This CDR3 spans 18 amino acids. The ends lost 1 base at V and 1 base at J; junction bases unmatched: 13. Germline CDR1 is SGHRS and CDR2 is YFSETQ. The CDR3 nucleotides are TGCGCCAGCAGCTTGTATCGGGGAGGAGGGGGCCAGAACACTGAAGCTTTCTTT. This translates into CASSLYRGGGGQNTEAFF.

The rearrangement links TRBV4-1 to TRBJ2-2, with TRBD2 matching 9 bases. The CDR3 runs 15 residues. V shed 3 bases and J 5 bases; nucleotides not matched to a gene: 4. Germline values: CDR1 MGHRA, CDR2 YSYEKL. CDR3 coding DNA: TGCGCCAGCAGCCAGGCGGGAGGGCCTACCGGGGAGCTGTTTTTT. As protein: CASSQAGGPTGELFF.

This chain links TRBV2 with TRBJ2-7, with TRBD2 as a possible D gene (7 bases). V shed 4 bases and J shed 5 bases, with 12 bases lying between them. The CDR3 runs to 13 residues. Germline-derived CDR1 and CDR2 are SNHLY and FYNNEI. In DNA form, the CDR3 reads TGTGCCAGCAGTGGGCGGGGGCCTAACGAGCAGTACTTC. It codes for CASSGRGPNEQYF.

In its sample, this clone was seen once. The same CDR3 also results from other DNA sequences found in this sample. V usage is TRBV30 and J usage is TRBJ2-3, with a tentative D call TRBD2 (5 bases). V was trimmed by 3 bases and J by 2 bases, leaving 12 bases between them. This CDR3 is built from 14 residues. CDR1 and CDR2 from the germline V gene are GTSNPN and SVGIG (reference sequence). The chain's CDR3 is CAWSVRRSTDTQYF. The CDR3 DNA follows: TGTGCCTGGAGCGTGAGGAGGTCCACAGATACGCAGTATTTT. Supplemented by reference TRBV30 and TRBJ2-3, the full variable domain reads SQTIHQWPATLVQPVGSPLSLECTVEGTSNPNLYWYRQAAGRGLQLLFYSVGIGQISSEVPQNLSASRPQDRQFILSSKKLLLSDSGFYLCAWSVRRSTDTQYFGPGTRLTVL.

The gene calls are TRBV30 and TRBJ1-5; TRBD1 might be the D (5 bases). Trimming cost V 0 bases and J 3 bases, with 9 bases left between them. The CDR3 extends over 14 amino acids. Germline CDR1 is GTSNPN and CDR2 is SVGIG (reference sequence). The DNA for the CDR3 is TGTGCCTGGAGTGTGAGGGGAGTCAATCAGCCCCAGCATTTT. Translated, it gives CAWSVRGVNQPQHF.

CDR3 sequence (DNA): TGCGCCAGCAGCTGGAGCCGTCCAACCGGGGAGCTGTTTTTT. This encodes CASSWSRPTGELFF. The chain carries TRBV5-1 and TRBJ2-2; no definite D call. This CDR3 is built from 14 residues. The V gene's germline CDR1 is SGHRS and CDR2 YFSETQ. Trimming left V 3 bases short and J 5 bases short, with 11 bases between.

In DNA, the CDR3 is TGTGCCAGCAGCTTCCGGGATTCCTACGAGCAGTACTTC. It encodes CASSFRDSYEQYF. The chain links TRBV6-5 to TRBJ2-7; weak D call: TRBD2 (5 bases). V was trimmed by 6 bases and J by 1 base, leaving 10 bases between them. The CDR3 spans 13 residues. Germline CDR1 and CDR2: MNHEY and SVGAGI.

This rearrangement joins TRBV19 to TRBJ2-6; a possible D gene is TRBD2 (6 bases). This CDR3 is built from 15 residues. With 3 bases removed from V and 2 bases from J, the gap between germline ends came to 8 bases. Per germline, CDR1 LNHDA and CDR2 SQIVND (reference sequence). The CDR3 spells CASSIGGTGANVLTF. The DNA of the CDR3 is TGTGCCAGTAGTATCGGGGGAACTGGGGCCAACGTCCTGACTTTC.